These T cell receptor beta chains were read from a single sample in a study of T cell repertoires in cytomegalovirus infection. Each CDR3 protein gets one entry after TCRdb re-called the reads with MiXCR. The sample has about 260,000 distinct CDR3 sequences, roughly 10% seen once. Sequencing was done on a sample of PBMCs. The source of these receptors is a human donor in good health (CMV status not recorded). Some clones in this sample may be carry-over from other donors' samples. The CDR3 runs from the conserved cysteine through the conserved F or W. D genes are given only for firm matches. A row's size may be missing; if present it is once, few, many or a size class.

CDR3 protein: CSARVEGAGANVLTF; CDR3 DNA: TGCAGTGCTAGAGTGGAGGGAGCTGGGGCCAACGTCCTGACTTTC; clone size: -; D gene: -; J gene: TRBJ2-6; V gene: TRBV20-1
CDR3 protein: CASSSTLPAVLSGNTIYF; CDR3 DNA: TGTGCCAGTAGTAGCACCCTCCCCGCGGTTCTATCTGGAAACACCATATATTTT; clone size: many; D gene: -; J gene: TRBJ1-3; V gene: TRBV19
CDR3 protein: CASSSFITMGKETQYF; CDR3 DNA: TGTGCCAGCAGCTCCTTTATTACGATGGGGAAAGAGACCCAGTACTTC; clone size: many; D gene: -; J gene: TRBJ2-5; V gene: TRBV7-2
CDR3 protein: CASTPVGTGSYEQYF; CDR3 DNA: TGTGCCAGCACCCCGGTAGGGACAGGGTCCTACGAGCAGTACTTC; clone size: -; D gene: TRBD1; J gene: TRBJ2-7; V gene: TRBV28
CDR3 protein: CASSSQGQGPYEQYF; CDR3 DNA: TGTGCCAGCAGCTCCCAGGGACAGGGACCCTACGAGCAGTACTTC; clone size: many; D gene: TRBD1; J gene: TRBJ2-7; V gene: TRBV7-2
CDR3 protein: CASSSLDRYNEQFF; CDR3 DNA: TGTGCCAGTAGTTCTCTCGACAGATACAATGAGCAGTTCTTC; clone size: many; D gene: -; J gene: TRBJ2-1; V gene: TRBV19
CDR3 protein: CASKSGGQVQSPLHF; CDR3 DNA: TGTGCCAGCAAGTCGGGTGGGCAGGTACAGTCGCCCCTCCACTTT; clone size: many; D gene: -; J gene: TRBJ1-6; V gene: TRBV7-2
CDR3 protein: CASSLASSSYEQYF; CDR3 DNA: TGTGCCAGCAGCTTAGCATCGAGCTCCTACGAGCAGTACTTC; clone size: -; D gene: -; J gene: TRBJ2-7; V gene: TRBV7-6
CDR3 protein: CASSPGTSSEQYF; CDR3 DNA: TGTGCCAGTAGTCCCGGGACTAGCAGCGAGCAGTACTTC; clone size: few; D gene: TRBD2; J gene: TRBJ2-7; V gene: TRBV19
CDR3 protein: CAISESGGTYNEQFF; CDR3 DNA: TGTGCCATCAGTGAGTCAGGCGGGACCTACAATGAGCAGTTCTTC; clone size: many; D gene: -; J gene: TRBJ2-1; V gene: TRBV10-3
CDR3 protein: CASRERTGRNSPLHF; CDR3 DNA: TGTGCCAGCAGAGAGAGGACAGGGAGAAATTCACCCCTCCACTTT; clone size: many; D gene: TRBD1; J gene: TRBJ1-6; V gene: TRBV2
CDR3 protein: CASSLRKGPNQPQHF; CDR3 DNA: TGTGCCAGCAGCTTGCGAAAGGGCCCTAACCAGCCCCAGCATTTT; clone size: many; D gene: -; J gene: TRBJ1-5; V gene: TRBV7-2
CDR3 protein: CASMRATSTDTQYF; CDR3 DNA: TGTGCCAGCATGCGGGCCACTAGCACAGATACGCAGTATTTT; clone size: few; D gene: -; J gene: TRBJ2-3; V gene: TRBV5-4
CDR3 protein: CASSYRLGEQYF; CDR3 DNA: TGTGCCAGCAGTTACCGACTAGGGGAGCAGTACTTC; clone size: once; D gene: -; J gene: TRBJ2-7; V gene: TRBV6-2/TRBV6-3
CDR3 protein: CASSLEPLSNQPQHF; CDR3 DNA: TGTGCCAGCAGCTTAGAACCGCTTAGCAATCAGCCCCAGCATTTT; clone size: many; D gene: -; J gene: TRBJ1-5; V gene: TRBV7-2
CDR3 protein: CASSDTRRTTNEKLFF; CDR3 DNA: TGTGCCAGCAGTGATACCCGGAGAACAACTAATGAAAAACTGTTTTTT; clone size: -; D gene: -; J gene: TRBJ1-4; V gene: TRBV25-1
CDR3 protein: CASSLVTMNTEAFF; CDR3 DNA: TGTGCCAGCAGTTTGGTGACTATGAACACTGAAGCTTTCTTT; clone size: many; D gene: -; J gene: TRBJ1-1; V gene: TRBV28
CDR3 protein: CASSQVRDDEQFF; CDR3 DNA: TGTGCCAGCAGCCAAGTCCGCGACGATGAGCAGTTCTTC; clone size: few; D gene: -; J gene: TRBJ2-1; V gene: TRBV3-1
CDR3 protein: CASIQPSPPYEQYF; CDR3 DNA: TGTGCCAGCATCCAGCCCAGTCCCCCTTACGAGCAGTACTTC; clone size: few; D gene: -; J gene: TRBJ2-7; V gene: TRBV6-8
CDR3 protein: CASRSDISNQPQHF; CDR3 DNA: TGCGCCAGCAGATCGGACATCAGCAATCAGCCCCAGCATTTT; clone size: many; D gene: -; J gene: TRBJ1-5; V gene: TRBV10-2
CDR3 protein: CASSLSGTGSYEQYF; CDR3 DNA: TGTGCCAGCAGTTTGTCCGGGACAGGGTCCTACGAGCAGTACTTC; clone size: many; D gene: TRBD1; J gene: TRBJ2-7; V gene: TRBV28
CDR3 protein: CASSFSGTDEAFF; CDR3 DNA: TGTGCCAGCAGCTTTTCCGGGACAGATGAAGCTTTCTTT; clone size: few; D gene: TRBD1; J gene: TRBJ1-1; V gene: TRBV11-3
CDR3 protein: CASSLDFSNQPQHF; CDR3 DNA: TGTGCCAGCAGCCTGGATTTTAGCAATCAGCCCCAGCATTTT; clone size: many; D gene: -; J gene: TRBJ1-5; V gene: TRBV7-2
CDR3 protein: CSARDVTSGRGEQYF; CDR3 DNA: TGCAGTGCTAGAGATGTGACTAGCGGGAGGGGCGAGCAGTACTTC; clone size: few; D gene: TRBD2; J gene: TRBJ2-7; V gene: TRBV20-1
CDR3 protein: CASSYSSGGARDTQYF; CDR3 DNA: TGTGCCAGCAGTTACTCTAGCGGGGGGGCCAGAGATACGCAGTATTTT; clone size: many; D gene: TRBD2; J gene: TRBJ2-3; V gene: TRBV6-2/TRBV6-3
CDR3 protein: CASSLMAYTEAFF; CDR3 DNA: TGTGCCAGCAGCCTAATGGCCTACACTGAAGCTTTCTTT; clone size: -; D gene: -; J gene: TRBJ1-1; V gene: TRBV14
CDR3 protein: CSAGGAPTSGGYEQYF; CDR3 DNA: TGCAGTGCCGGTGGGGCTCCGACTAGCGGGGGCTACGAGCAGTACTTC; clone size: -; D gene: TRBD2; J gene: TRBJ2-7; V gene: TRBV20-1